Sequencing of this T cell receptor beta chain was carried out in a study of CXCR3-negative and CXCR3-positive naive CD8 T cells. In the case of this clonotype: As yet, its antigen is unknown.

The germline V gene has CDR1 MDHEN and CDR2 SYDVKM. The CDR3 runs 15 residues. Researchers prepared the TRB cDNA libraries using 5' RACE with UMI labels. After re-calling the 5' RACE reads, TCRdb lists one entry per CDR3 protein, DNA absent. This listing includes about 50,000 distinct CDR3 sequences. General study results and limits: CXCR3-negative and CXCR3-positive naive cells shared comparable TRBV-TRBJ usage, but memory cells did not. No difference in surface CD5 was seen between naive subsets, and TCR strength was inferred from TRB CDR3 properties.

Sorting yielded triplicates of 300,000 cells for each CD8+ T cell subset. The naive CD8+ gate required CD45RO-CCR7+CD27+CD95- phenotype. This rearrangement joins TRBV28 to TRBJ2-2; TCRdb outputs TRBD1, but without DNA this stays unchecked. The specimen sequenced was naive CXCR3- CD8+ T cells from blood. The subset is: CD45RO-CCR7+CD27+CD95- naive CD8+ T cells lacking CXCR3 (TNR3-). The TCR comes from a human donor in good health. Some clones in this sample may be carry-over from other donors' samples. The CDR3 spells CASRLATGGTGELFF.